This T cell receptor (beta chain) was sequenced during a study of OX40 agonist ivuxolimab in advanced cancers. Using immunoSEQ multiplex PCR, the repertoire was profiled, and TCRdb retains in-frame clones only, with some absent. In the table there are 60,000 or so clones, 75% to 85% of which are singletons. Sequenced here: CD4+ or CD8+ T cells sorted from blood, sampled in a trial of the OX40 agonist ivuxolimab. The sequence was obtained from an adult with an advanced solid tumor such as melanoma, head and neck, liver or kidney cancer.

CDR3 loop: CASSQAFTGELFF. The CDR3 bases are TGCGCCAGCAGCCAAGCTTTCACCGGGGAGCTGTTTTTT. The V and J genes are TRBV4-3 and TRBJ2-2; no firm D call. CDR3 length: 13 residues. Per the germline V gene, CDR1 is LGHNA and CDR2 is YSLEER. Deletions cut 1 base from V and 4 bases from J, with 4 bases between.